The T cell receptor beta chain described here comes from a study of blood T cell repertoires in COVID-19. Study context: Collection of acute and convalescent COVID-19 samples took place in the United States, Italy and Spain. T cells, B-cell-depleted T cells, or PBMCs provided the cDNA or gDNA that served as material.

Germline CDR1 and CDR2: SGHDT and YYEEEE. Trimming took off 0 bases at V and 8 bases at J, with 11 bases between the two ends. The CDR3 is 13 amino acids. The protocol was immunoSEQ multiplex PCR, while the TCRdb copy is restricted to in-frame clones and leaves out a portion. The data contain 35,000 to 45,000 clones, around 86% of them singletons. The chain carries TRBV5-6 and TRBJ1-2; D possibly corresponds to TRBD1 (5 bases). This TCR was recovered from a human donor in a cohort sampled during active COVID-19. The sequencing input was peripheral blood. CDR3 in amino acids: CASSLAGGEGYTF. The CDR3 DNA reads TGTGCCAGCAGCTTGGCCGGGGGGGAAGGCTACACCTTC.